What follows describes a single T cell receptor (beta chain). Its antigen remains unidentified. Those who donated, Caucasian adults without exception, all lived in Nashville, Tennessee. The sample is drawn from a study of shared clonotypes between healthy human individuals. Findings and caveats of the study: Estimated richness values were generally larger in naive subsets than in memory subsets.

Repertoires were generated with immunoSEQ multiplex PCR, while TCRdb's copy carries only in-frame clones and drops some. The repertoire holds around 1.4 million clones, with less than 99% as singletons. The length of the CDR3 is 14 residues. Per the germline V gene, CDR1 is MNHNS and CDR2 is SASEGT. Trimming cost V 7 bases and J 2 bases, with 15 bases left between them. The TCR originated in a man aged 25-45 years in good health. V usage is TRBV6-1 and J usage is TRBJ2-7; D uncertain. The specimen sequenced was naive CD4+ T cells sorted from blood. Subset defined: CD45RA+ positively selected. The CDR3 nucleotides read TGTGCCAGCACCACGCGGAACCCTCCCTACGAGCAGTACTTC. The encoded protein is CASTTRNPPYEQYF.